These 2 T cell receptor beta chains were sequenced from one sample in a study of response to subunit inactivated influenza vaccine (dated by TCRdb to 2017 to 2018). Libraries were built with RT-PCR. Sequencer: Illumina HiSeq 2500. TCRdb reran the public reads through fastp at Q25 and MiXCR, keeping productive beta chains. Rows merge per CDR3 protein into single entries with the most common DNA and genes. For this sample the table gives over 650,000 distinct CDR3 sequences, of which about 18% were detected only once. Together, the top ten hold approximately 11% of the sample. Source: PBMCs from blood, taken around 5 days after vaccination. The receptors shown here come from a man aged 50 to 59 who received an inactivated influenza vaccine. Donor details come from another sample of the same person, matched by shared clones.

This clonotype was counted ten times or more. The chain employs TRBV29-1 and TRBJ2-7; 11 positions match TRBD1. The CDR3 is 14 amino acids. V lost 0 bases, J lost 4 bases, and 2 bases stayed unmatched. The germline V gene encodes CDR1 SQVTM and CDR2 ANQGSEA. CDR3 region: CSVEEDRGQYEQYF. In DNA form, the CDR3 reads TGCAGCGTTGAAGAGGACAGGGGGCAATACGAGCAGTACTTC.

The sample holds a few counts of this clonotype. The CDR3 DNA reads as TGTGCCAGCAGTGAGGCTATCACAGATACGCAGTATTTT. This codes for CASSEAITDTQYF. The V call is TRBV25-1, the J call TRBJ2-3; D uncertain. The CDR3 sequence is 13 residues long. V lost 3 bases and J 2 bases, leaving 6 bases between the germline ends. The V gene's germline CDR1 is MGHDK and CDR2 SYGVNS.